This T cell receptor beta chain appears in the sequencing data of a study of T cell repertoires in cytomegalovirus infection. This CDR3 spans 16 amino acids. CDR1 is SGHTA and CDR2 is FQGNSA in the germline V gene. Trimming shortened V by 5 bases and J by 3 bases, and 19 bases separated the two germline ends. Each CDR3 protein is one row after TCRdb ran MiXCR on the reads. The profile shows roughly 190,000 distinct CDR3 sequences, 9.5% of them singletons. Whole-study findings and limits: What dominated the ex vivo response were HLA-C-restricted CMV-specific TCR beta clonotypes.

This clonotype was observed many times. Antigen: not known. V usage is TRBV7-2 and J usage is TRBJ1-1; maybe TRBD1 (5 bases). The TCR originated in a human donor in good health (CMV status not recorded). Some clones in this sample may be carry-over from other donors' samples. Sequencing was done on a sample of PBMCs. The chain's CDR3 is CASSPHGAGTHTEAFF. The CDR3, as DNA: TGTGCCAGCAGCCCCCACGGGGCCGGGACTCACACTGAAGCTTTCTTT.